This TCR beta chain was obtained from a study of B cell selection in AIRE deficiency. With regard to this clone: The antigen is unknown.

In the original workflow: Pooled conventional T cells gave about 11x10^4 patient and some 150,000 donor TCRbeta sequences. This table comes from immunoSEQ multiplex PCR, and its TCRdb copy is limited to in-frame clones, with some not included. V and J calls and clone size are as listed in that table; D and trimming were resolved from the DNA. Of under 30,000 clones in the sample, approximately 97% are singletons; the top ten hold approximately 0.22%. The sorted conventional CD4 T cells were gated as CD4+CD127+. Findings and caveats of the study: Healthy donors alone shared 31.6% of 4,000 or so Treg sequences; patients alone approximately 9.4%. Around a third of healthy-donor shared Treg TCRbeta sequences appeared in patient Tconv cells. CDR3s were shorter in shared Treg sequences, reflecting few non-templated nucleotide insertions.

The clonotype was recovered from a human donor with AIRE deficiency. The sequenced sample was conventional CD4+ T cells sorted from PBMCs.

CDR3 in DNA: TGTGCCAGCAGCTTGTTAAAAGGGGGCGGACAGCCCCAGCATTTT. Translated, it gives CASSLLKGGGQPQHF. The gene calls are TRBV5-8 and TRBJ1-5; 7 bases align to TRBD1. The CDR3 loop spans 15 amino acids. The trim removed 1 base at V and 7 bases at J, leaving 8 bases unmatched. In germline, CDR1 is SGHTS, CDR2 YDEGEE. Supplemented by reference TRBV5-8 and TRBJ1-5, the full variable domain reads EAGVTQSPTHLIKTRGQQATLRCSPISGHTSVYWYQQALGLGLQFLLWYDEGEERNRGNFPPRFSGRQFPNYSSELNVNALELEDSALYLCASSLLKGGGQPQHFGDGTRLSIL.